The 31 T cell receptor beta chains presented below share a single source sample, sequenced in a study of blood T cell repertoires in COVID-19. Data came from immunoSEQ multiplex PCR; TCRdb stores just in-frame clones and leaves some out. Seen here are 330,000 or so clones, about 91% observed once, and the top ten hold just over 9.5%. Sequences were obtained from peripheral blood. The receptors shown here come from a man aged 30-40 years with COVID-19, enrolled during active disease.

V and J are TRBV2 and TRBJ2-5, with a tentative D call TRBD1 (5 bases). This CDR3 is built from 14 residues. In germline, CDR1 is SNHLY, CDR2 FYNNEI. Trimming pared 8 bases from V and 5 bases from J, leaving 18 bases between. The CDR3 is CASGARVAGETQYF. The CDR3 bases are TGTGCCAGCGGGGCCAGAGTGGCAGGGGAGACCCAGTACTTC.

This chain links TRBV18 with TRBJ1-1; 10 nucleotides align to TRBD1. Per germline, CDR1 KGHSH and CDR2 LQKENI. V shed 3 bases, J shed 0 bases, and the junction held 1 base outside the gene matches. The CDR3 has 15 amino acids. In DNA form, the CDR3 reads TGTGCCAGCTCACCCGGACAGGGGGTGAACACTGAAGCTTTCTTT. Translating gives CASSPGQGVNTEAFF.

The chain uses TRBV29-1 and TRBJ1-3, with TRBD1 identical over 7 bases. The germline CDR1 and CDR2 sequences are SQVTM and ANQGSEA. The CDR3 is 15 residues long. Trimming at V came to 6 bases and at J to 2 bases, leaving 10 bases not matched to a gene. Written as DNA, the CDR3 is TGCAGCGTCGGACTCCGACAGGGAACTGGAAACACCATATATTTT. Amino acid sequence: CSVGLRQGTGNTIYF.

The rearrangement uses TRBV3-1 (or the pseudogene TRBV3-2) and TRBJ2-5; 9 nucleotides match TRBD2. The CDR3 has 17 residues. V shed 0 bases and J 5 bases; nucleotides not matched to a gene: 10. Germline loops: CDR1 LGHDT, CDR2 YNNKEL (reference sequence). The DNA for the CDR3 is TGTGCCAGCAGCCAAGAAAAAGTAGCGGGAGCAGAGGAGACCCAGTACTTC. It encodes CASSQEKVAGAEETQYF.

This clone was seen only a few times. The rearrangement joins TRBV2 to TRBJ1-5; maybe TRBD1 (6 bases). Germline V lookup: CDR1 SNHLY, CDR2 FYNNEI. Between the trimmed V and J ends, which lost 7 bases and 12 bases, there was a span of 19 bases. CDR3 length equals 13 residues. The CDR3 loop is CASTPGGLTRQHF. DNA for the CDR3: TGTGCCAGCACCCCCGGGGGGCTTACACGCCAGCATTTT. Drawing the rest from reference TRBV2 and TRBJ1-5, the complete variable domain is EPEVTQTPSHQVTQMGQEVILRCVPISNHLYFYWYRQILGQKVEFLVSFYNNEISEKSEIFDDQFSVERPDGSNFTLKIRSTKLEDSAMYFCASTPGGLTRQHFGDGTRLSIL.

V is TRBV7-2 and J is TRBJ1-1; the D is unclear. With 5 bases removed from V and 6 bases from J, the gap between germline ends came to 13 bases. CDR1 is SGHTA and CDR2 is FQGNSA in the germline V gene. This CDR3 has 13 amino acids. This CDR3 reads CASSRERAAEAFF. In nucleotides, the CDR3 is TGTGCCAGCAGCCGGGAAAGGGCGGCTGAAGCTTTCTTT.

This clone has just a few counts. V gene TRBV7-9 combines with J gene TRBJ1-4, with D uncertain. Germline V gives CDR1 SEHNR, CDR2 FQNEAQ (reference sequence). The germline V and J ends were trimmed by 5 bases and 4 bases, with 8 bases remaining between them. CDR3 length: 13 amino acids. CDR3 region: CASSHGGNEKLFF. The DNA for the CDR3 is TGTGCCAGCAGCCACGGAGGTAATGAAAAACTGTTTTTT.

This rearrangement joins TRBV18 to TRBJ2-3, with TRBD1 matching over 10 bases. The J segment lost 14 bases and the V segment lost 3 bases, leaving 17 bases of the junction unmatched. The CDR3 extends over 16 amino acids. CDR1 KGHSH and CDR2 LQKENI come from the germline V gene. CDR3 loop: CASSPGPDRGPGRRYF. The CDR3 DNA follows: TGTGCCAGCTCACCGGGCCCTGACAGGGGGCCGGGACGAAGGTATTTT.

The chain is built from TRBV5-1 and TRBJ2-7; 11 bases are shared with TRBD2. CDR3 length: 18 residues. Per germline, CDR1 SGHRS and CDR2 YFSETQ. The V gene end was trimmed by 4 bases and the J gene end by 2 bases; junction bases not matched to a gene: 14. CDR3 sequence reads: CASSLTSGRSRFPYEQYF. The DNA of the CDR3 is TGCGCCAGCAGCCTAACTAGCGGGAGATCGCGGTTCCCCTACGAGCAGTACTTC.

The chain has TRBV19 and TRBJ2-7; D is possibly TRBD2 (7 bases). V lost 1 base, J lost 4 bases, and 14 bases lay in between. CDR3 length: 15 amino acids. Per germline, CDR1 LNHDA and CDR2 SQIVND (reference sequence). The CDR3 DNA is TGTGCCAGTAGTATAGTGAAGGGGAGGGGGTACGAGCAGTACTTC. It is translated as CASSIVKGRGYEQYF.

This clone was observed a few times. The gene calls are TRBV5-5 and TRBJ1-1; 8 bases match TRBD1. The length of the CDR3 is 13 residues. With 1 base clipped from V and 7 bases from J, the junction kept 3 bases outside the gene matches. CDR1 and CDR2 from the germline V gene are SGHKS and YYEKEE (reference sequence). CDR3 DNA sequence: TGTGCCAGCAGCTTGATAACAGGGGGTGAAGCTTTCTTT. Its protein product is CASSLITGGEAFF.

The chain is built from TRBV5-6 and TRBJ1-1, with D tentatively TRBD1 (6 bases). The V and J ends lost 0 bases and 10 bases respectively, with 10 bases between them. This CDR3 spans 12 amino acids. CDR1 SGHDT and CDR2 YYEEEE come from the germline V gene. CDR3 coding DNA: TGTGCCAGCAGCTTGGGCGGGGGCGCAGCTTTCTTT. It translates to CASSLGGGAAFF.

This clone has just a few counts. This chain joins TRBV7-9 and TRBJ1-1; no definite D call. V was clipped by 5 bases and J by 5 bases, with 9 bases between them. Germline CDR1 reads SEHNR; CDR2 reads FQNEAQ (reference sequence). The CDR3 is 12 amino acids. The CDR3 nucleotides read TGTGCCAGCAGCCAACAGCTGACTGAAGCTTTCTTT. Translating it yields CASSQQLTEAFF.

The chain carries TRBV4-2 and TRBJ1-4; 8 bases fit TRBD1. The CDR3 runs 15 residues. V lost 2 bases to trimming and J lost 6 bases; unmatched junction nucleotides: 5. Per the germline V gene, CDR1 is LGHNA and CDR2 is YNFKEQ. The CDR3: CASSQKDREYEKLFF. The CDR3 DNA follows: TGTGCCAGCAGCCAAAAGGACAGGGAGTATGAAAAACTGTTTTTT.

The CDR3 bases are TGTGCCAGCAGTACGGGAGCGGGGGCCTACAATGAGCAGTTCTTC. Translated, it gives CASSTGAGAYNEQFF. The rearrangement links TRBV6-5 to TRBJ2-1; 8 nucleotides line up with TRBD2. This CDR3 spans 15 amino acids. V lost 5 bases and J lost 2; bases outside the gene matches: 5. CDR1 is MNHEY and CDR2 is SVGAGI in the germline V gene.

The chain uses TRBV7-3 and TRBJ2-5; 9 bases agree with TRBD1. Germline values: CDR1 SGHTA, CDR2 FQGTGA. With V trimmed by 0 bases and J by 1 base, 6 bases remained unmatched. CDR3 size: 17 residues. The CDR3 DNA reads TGTGCCAGCAGCTTAACCCGGACAGGGGCCTTCCAAGAGACCCAGTACTTC. It is translated as CASSLTRTGAFQETQYF. The variable domain in full, with the rest retrieved from reference TRBV7-3 and TRBJ2-5, is GAGVSQTPSNKVTEKGKYVELRCDPISGHTALYWYRQSLGQGPEFLIYFQGTGAADDSGLPNDRFFAVRPEGSVSTLKIQRTERGDSAVYLCASSLTRTGAFQETQYFGPGTRLLVL.

V gene TRBV4-1 combines with J gene TRBJ2-7; the D gene is possibly TRBD1 (6 bases). V shed 0 bases and J shed 1 base, with 10 bases lying between them. Per germline, CDR1 MGHRA and CDR2 YSYEKL. The CDR3 loop spans 15 amino acids. The CDR3 sequence: CASSQEWGLSYEQYF. The CDR3 nucleotides read TGCGCCAGCAGCCAAGAATGGGGGCTTTCCTACGAGCAGTACTTC.

This chain connects TRBV7-9 to TRBJ1-3; 7 nucleotides match TRBD1. Germline CDR1 SEHNR, CDR2 FQNEAQ (reference sequence). This CDR3 has 16 amino acids. V gave up 1 base and J gave up 0 bases; unmatched junction bases: 3. CDR3 nucleotide sequence: TGTGCCAGCAGCTTAGACCGGGACAGCTCTGGAAACACCATATATTTT. This encodes CASSLDRDSSGNTIYF. Supplemented by reference TRBV7-9 and TRBJ1-3, the full variable domain reads DTGVSQNPRHKITKRGQNVTFRCDPISEHNRLYWYRQTLGQGPEFLTYFQNEAQLEKSRLLSDRFSAERPKGSFSTLEIQRTEQGDSAMYLCASSLDRDSSGNTIYFGEGSWLTVV.

This clone occurred once. The rearrangement links TRBV11-2 to TRBJ2-7; a weak D match, TRBD1 (6 bases). The CDR3 length is 14 residues. V shed 4 bases and J shed 5 bases, with 15 bases lying between them. Germline CDR1 is SGHAT and CDR2 is FQNNGV. The CDR3 loop is CASSSFTGWDEQYF. As DNA, the CDR3 is TGTGCCAGCAGCTCCTTTACAGGGTGGGACGAGCAGTACTTC.

This clone appeared once. The chain joins TRBV4-3 to TRBJ2-7; 7 positions match TRBD1. J was trimmed by 6 bases and V by 4 bases; bases with no gene match: 9. This CDR3 is 14 amino acids long. CDR1 and CDR2 (germline): LGHNA, YSLEER. The CDR3 DNA is TGCGCCAGCAGCCCTGCACAGGGGACGTTCGAGCAGTACTTC. Its protein product is CASSPAQGTFEQYF.

This clone was picked up one time. The chain employs TRBV5-6 and TRBJ2-2; D ambiguous. V shed 2 bases and J shed 0 bases, with 11 bases lying between them. Germline CDR1 SGHDT, CDR2 YYEEEE. The CDR3 length is 16 residues. CDR3: CASSFPTATNTGELFF. The CDR3 DNA reads as TGTGCCAGCAGCTTCCCCACAGCTACGAACACCGGGGAGCTGTTTTTT.

The chain carries TRBV2 and TRBJ1-4; TRBD1 matches at 7 bases. V gave up 6 bases and J gave up 4 bases; unmatched junction bases: 14. This CDR3 contains 17 residues. Germline V lookup: CDR1 SNHLY, CDR2 FYNNEI. CDR3 DNA sequence: TGTGCCAGCAGCGCGACAGGGTTGAAGATCGGTAATGAAAAACTGTTTTTT. Its protein product is CASSATGLKIGNEKLFF.

The chain joins TRBV10-2 to TRBJ1-6; the D gene is possibly TRBD1 (6 bases). The CDR3 loop spans 14 amino acids. V was pared by 4 bases and J by 7 bases, with 11 bases between. Per the germline V gene, CDR1 is WSHSY and CDR2 is SAAADI. The CDR3 nucleotides read TGCGCCAGCAGTGTTGGGGGCGGCAATTCACCCCTCCACTTT. Its protein product is CASSVGGGNSPLHF.

The J gene is TRBJ2-7, the V gene TRBV7-2; D unclear. The CDR3 covers 16 residues. The germline gives CDR1 SGHTA, CDR2 FQGNSA. Trimming left V 3 bases short and J 0 bases short, with 15 bases between. CDR3 sequence reads: CASSFGSSRSSYEQYF. In DNA, the CDR3 is TGTGCCAGCAGCTTTGGTAGCTCTAGGAGCTCCTACGAGCAGTACTTC.

The chain uses TRBV5-6 and TRBJ1-6; 8 bases map to TRBD1. Germline CDR1 reads SGHDT; CDR2 reads YYEEEE. The V gene end was trimmed by 2 bases and the J gene end by 7 bases; junction bases not matched to a gene: 2. CDR3 size: 14 residues. The CDR3 reads CASSLGQGNSPLHF. CDR3 DNA sequence: TGTGCCAGCAGCTTAGGACAGGGCAATTCACCCCTCCACTTT.

The chain employs TRBV5-4 and TRBJ2-2; 11 bases align to TRBD1. This CDR3 comprises 17 residues. The germline V gene has CDR1 SGHNT and CDR2 YYREEE (reference sequence). Trimming cost V 4 bases and J 2 bases; bases outside gene matches: 7. The DNA for the CDR3 is TGTGCCAGCAGCGTAAGGACAGGGGGCCGTAACACCGGGGAGCTGTTTTTT. Its protein is CASSVRTGGRNTGELFF. Full variable domain (rest looked up from reference TRBV5-4 and TRBJ2-2): ETGVTQSPTHLIKTRGQQVTLRCSSQSGHNTVSWYQQALGQGPQFIFQYYREEENGRGNFPPRFSGLQFPNYSSELNVNALELDDSALYLCASSVRTGGRNTGELFFGEGSRLTVL.

This chain connects TRBV7-9 to TRBJ1-1, with a tentative D call TRBD1 (6 bases). Germline V lookup: CDR1 SEHNR, CDR2 FQNEAQ (reference sequence). With 5 bases removed from V and 6 bases from J, the gap between germline ends came to 19 bases. This CDR3 has 15 residues. The CDR3 reads CASSPHRTDLSEAFF. Here the CDR3 DNA reads TGTGCCAGCAGCCCCCACCGGACAGATTTATCTGAAGCTTTCTTT.

The chain joins TRBV6-2 or TRBV6-3 to TRBJ2-1, with D possibly being TRBD2 (6 bases). CDR1 and CDR2 (germline): MNHEY, SVGEGT. Trimming stripped 0 bases from V and 15 bases from J, with 15 bases between. The CDR3 extends over 13 amino acids. CDR3 in DNA: TGTGCCAGCAGTTACTCATCCCCGGGGGTCTGGTTCTTC. This translates into CASSYSSPGVWFF.

This clone was seen once. This chain uses TRBV6-2 or TRBV6-3 with TRBJ1-1; TRBD1 matches 10 bases. CDR1 is MNHEY and CDR2 is SVGEGT in the germline V gene. This CDR3 is 17 amino acids long. V shed 2 bases, J shed 1 base, and the junction held 7 bases outside the gene matches. In nucleotides, the CDR3 is TGTGCCAGCAGTTACGCTGGGGGACAGGGGACGAACACTGAAGCTTTCTTT. Amino acid sequence: CASSYAGGQGTNTEAFF.

The V gene is TRBV6-1, the J gene TRBJ2-7; D perhaps matches TRBD1 (6 bases). This CDR3 has 16 amino acids. Trimming took off 4 bases at V and 3 bases at J, with 19 bases between the two ends. In germline, CDR1 is MNHNS, CDR2 SASEGT. The CDR3 DNA sequence: TGTGCCAGCAGTGTGGCAGGGGATCGCTACGGCTACGAGCAGTACTTC. Protein: CASSVAGDRYGYEQYF.

The CDR3 loop reads CASSLVAGEVTEAFF. In DNA, the CDR3 is TGTGCCAGCAGCTTGGTGGCGGGGGAGGTCACTGAAGCTTTCTTT. The V and J genes are TRBV5-6 and TRBJ1-1; maybe TRBD1 (5 bases). Looked up from germline, CDR1 is SGHDT and CDR2 is YYEEEE. The CDR3 contains 15 residues. Trimming removed 0 bases from V and 4 bases from J, with 13 bases in between. Full variable domain (remainder filled in from reference TRBV5-6 and TRBJ1-1): DAGVTQSPTHLIKTRGQQVTLRCSPKSGHDTVSWYQQALGQGPQFIFQYYEEEERQRGNFPDRFSGHQFPNYSSELNVNALLLGDSALYLCASSLVAGEVTEAFFGQGTRLTVV.